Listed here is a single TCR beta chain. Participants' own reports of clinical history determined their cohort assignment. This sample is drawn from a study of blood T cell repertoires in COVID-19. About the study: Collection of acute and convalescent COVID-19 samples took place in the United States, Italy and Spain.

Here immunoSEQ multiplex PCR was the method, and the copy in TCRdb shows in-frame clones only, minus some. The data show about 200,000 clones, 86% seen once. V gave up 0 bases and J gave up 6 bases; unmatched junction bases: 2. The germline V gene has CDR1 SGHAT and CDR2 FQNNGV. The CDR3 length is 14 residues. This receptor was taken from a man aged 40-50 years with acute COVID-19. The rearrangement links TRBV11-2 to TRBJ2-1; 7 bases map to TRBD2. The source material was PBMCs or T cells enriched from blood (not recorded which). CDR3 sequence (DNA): TGTGCCAGCAGCTTAGATTCGGGGGGCAATGAGCAGTTCTTC. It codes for CASSLDSGGNEQFF.